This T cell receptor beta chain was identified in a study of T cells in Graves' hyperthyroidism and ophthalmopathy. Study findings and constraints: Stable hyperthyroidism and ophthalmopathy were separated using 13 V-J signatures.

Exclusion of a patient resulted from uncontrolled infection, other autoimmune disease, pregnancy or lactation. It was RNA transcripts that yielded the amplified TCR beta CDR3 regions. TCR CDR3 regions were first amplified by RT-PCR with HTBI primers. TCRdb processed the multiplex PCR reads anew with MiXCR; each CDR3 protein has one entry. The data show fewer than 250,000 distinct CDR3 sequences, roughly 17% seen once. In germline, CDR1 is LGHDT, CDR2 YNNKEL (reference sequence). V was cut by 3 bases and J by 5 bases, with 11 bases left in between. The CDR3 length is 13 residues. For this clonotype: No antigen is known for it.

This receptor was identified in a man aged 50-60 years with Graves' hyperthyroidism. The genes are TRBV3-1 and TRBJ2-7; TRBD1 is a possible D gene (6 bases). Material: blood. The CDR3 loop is CASSHLGGNEQYF. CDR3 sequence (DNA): TGTGCCAGCAGCCACTTAGGGGGAAACGAGCAGTACTTC.